This paragraph reports one TCR beta chain. This clone turned up a few times. Its binding antigen is unknown. No clone much larger than this one lies a single base away; base qualities are absent. This sample is drawn from a study of blood T cell repertoires in COVID-19 (dated by TCRdb to the early 2020s). About the study as a whole: Samples from collaborators originated in the United States, Italy and Spain and spanned both the acute and convalescent phases of COVID-19. The material from the prospective study consisted of cDNA or gDNA derived from T cells, B-cell-depleted T cells, or PBMCs. Deeply sampled blood TCRbeta repertoires from subjects exposed to, actively infected with, or recovered from COVID-19 were included in the dataset. A freely available public database, intended as a resource for researchers studying the immune response to SARS-CoV-2, is where the repertoires were released. The samples were drawn from the first 160 participants of the ongoing ImmuneRACE study and from 1,200 or so subjects provided by 6 global collaborators. Nearly every sample came with metadata listing a de-identified subject ID, COVID-19 status, age in years and sex. Where HLA class I and class II types were available, the types were taken from metadata supplied by the sample provider, not from assay-based typing. Here is what the overall study found, with its caveats: The quantity of clinical and demographic metadata differed by source and by participant and was supplied without curation.

The immunoSEQ Assay, a bias-controlled multiplex PCR, was used to amplify TCRbeta CDR3 regions from genomic DNA. For the original study's pipeline: Nucleated cell counts per sample were estimated from amplification of reference gene primers within the assay. To quantify the absolute abundance of each unique TCRbeta CDR3 rearrangement, sequence reads were collapsed and filtered. For each sample, productive Simpson clonality was calculated by taking the square root of Simpson's diversity index across productive rearrangements. This immuneACCESS table, as held by TCRdb, lists in-frame sequences with V and J called but not all clones. Of the missing ones, under half trace to an unresolved V gene in checked studies; the others have no known cause. V, J and clone size were drawn from that table, and D and trimming were deduced from the DNA. A total of 390,000 or so clones appear in this sample, roughly nine tenths of them only once. 3% of the sample goes to the ten largest clones.

The germline V gene gives CDR1 as KGHSH and CDR2 as LQKENI. The cysteine opens and the phenylalanine closes a CDR3 of 14 amino acids. The DNA shown is the 42-base CDR3, in frame from base 1. Trimming takes 2 bases off V and 10 bases off J; junction bases not matched to a gene: 6. One collaborating source in Seattle enrolled patients during active infection and followed them longitudinally through the course of disease. Whole blood was collected in K2EDTA tubes by collaborating institutions according to the institutions' own protocols. For TCRbeta analysis, collaborators shipped samples in one of three forms: frozen whole blood, isolated PBMCs, or DNA extracted from either of those sample types.

The rearranged chain carries TRBV18 and TRBJ2-1; TRBD2 fits 9 bases in the junction. The sequenced sample was peripheral blood. The receptor's source is a woman in her twenties or thirties with COVID-19, enrolled during active disease. The DNA sequence is given as TGTGCCAGCTCACCAAAAGCGGGGGGCGGGGAGCAGTTCTTC. Its protein product is CASSPKAGGGEQFF.